Presented here are 21 T cell receptor beta chains from one specimen sequenced in a study of T cells after somatic rescue of genetic block. This table comes from immunoSEQ multiplex PCR, and its TCRdb copy is limited to in-frame clones, with some not included. Of about 67,000 clones listed, 92% are singletons. The sequenced sample was peripheral blood mononuclear cells (PBMCs). These receptor sequences come from a middle-aged man.

The genes are TRBV28 and TRBJ2-3; D uncertain. This CDR3 has 13 amino acids. Germline V gene data show CDR1 as MDHEN and CDR2 as SYDVKM. V gave up 6 bases and J gave up 6 bases, with 13 bases separating them. The CDR3 coding sequence is TGTGCCAGCAGCCGTCGAGGATCGGATACGCAGTATTTT. Amino acids: CASSRRGSDTQYF.

This chain uses TRBV28 with TRBJ1-2; D not resolved. V was trimmed by 7 bases and J by 3 bases, leaving 12 bases between them. Germline V gives CDR1 MDHEN, CDR2 SYDVKM. The CDR3 sequence is 13 residues long. The CDR3 protein is CASMGSAHYGYTF. In DNA, the CDR3 is TGTGCCAGCATGGGTTCAGCGCACTATGGCTACACCTTC.

V usage is TRBV19 and J usage is TRBJ2-2; D is unresolved. There are 12 residues in the CDR3. V was trimmed by 5 bases and J by 1 base, leaving 2 bases between them. CDR1 is LNHDA, CDR2 SQIVND, per germline (reference sequence). CDR3 DNA: TGTGCCAGTAGTCAGAACACCGGGGAGCTGTTTTTT. It translates to CASSQNTGELFF. Variable domain in full (rest from reference TRBV19 and TRBJ2-2): DGGITQSPKYLFRKEGQNVTLSCEQNLNHDAMYWYRQDPGQGLRLIYYSQIVNDFQKGDIAEGYSVSREKKESFPLTVTSAQKNPTAFYLCASSQNTGELFFGEGSRLTVL.

J is TRBJ1-1 and V is TRBV19; D uncertain. Germline V gene data show CDR1 as LNHDA and CDR2 as SQIVND (reference sequence). The CDR3 is 13 residues long. V dropped 3 bases and J dropped 1 base, with 6 bases sitting between them. The DNA of the CDR3 is TGTGCCAGTAGTATCTCAGAGAACACTGAAGCTTTCTTT. The encoded protein is CASSISENTEAFF.

The CDR3 DNA is TGTGCCAGCAGACCAGCGGGAGGGCCGCCCAATGAGCAGTTCTTC. Translation: CASRPAGGPPNEQFF. The chain joins TRBV27 to TRBJ2-1; 10 nucleotides line up with TRBD2. The germline V gene encodes CDR1 MNHEY and CDR2 SMNVEV (reference sequence). The CDR3 length is 15 residues. V trimming: 6 bases; J trimming: 6 bases; junction bases outside the gene matches: 8.

The V gene is TRBV27, the J gene TRBJ2-5, with 10 positions matching TRBD1. CDR1 and CDR2 (germline): MNHEY, SMNVEV (reference sequence). The CDR3 length is 14 residues. V trimming: 4 bases; J trimming: 7 bases; junction bases outside the gene matches: 6. The CDR3 loop reads CASSSLDRGMTQYF. The CDR3 DNA reads TGTGCCAGCAGTTCCTTGGACAGGGGGATGACCCAGTACTTC.

The V call is TRBV7-9, the J call TRBJ2-1, with no clear D. V lost 1 base to trimming and J lost 8 bases, with 3 bases between them. CDR3 length: 11 amino acids. Germline CDR1 reads SEHNR; CDR2 reads FQNEAQ (reference sequence). The CDR3 DNA is TGTGCCAGCAGCTTAGTCCATGAGCAGTTCTTC. It specifies CASSLVHEQFF.

V usage is TRBV4-1 and J usage is TRBJ1-5; D not resolved. The germline CDR1 and CDR2 sequences are MGHRA and YSYEKL. This CDR3 region has 13 residues. The V end was cut by 1 base, the J end by 7 bases, with 8 bases between. The CDR3 coding sequence is TGCGCCAGCAGCCAAGGGGAGAGGCAGCCCCAGCATTTT. This encodes CASSQGERQPQHF.

The chain combines TRBV7-9 with TRBJ2-7, with TRBD2 identical over 8 bases. Germline trimming cut 5 bases from V and 0 bases from J; bases unmatched to any gene: 9. The CDR3 is made up of 16 amino acids. Germline V lookup: CDR1 SEHNR, CDR2 FQNEAQ (reference sequence). The CDR3 is CASSPTSGLSSYEQYF. CDR3 nucleotide sequence: TGTGCCAGCAGCCCCACTAGCGGCCTGAGCTCCTACGAGCAGTACTTC.

The chain combines TRBV30 with TRBJ2-3; D unresolved. Germline loops: CDR1 GTSNPN, CDR2 SVGIG (reference sequence). V gave up 3 bases and J gave up 0 bases, with 19 bases separating them. The CDR3 is made up of 17 amino acids. CDR3 sequence reads: CAWSLSAGWPSTDTQYF. As DNA, the CDR3 is TGTGCCTGGAGCTTGTCCGCCGGATGGCCTAGCACAGATACGCAGTATTTT.

A single count supports this clone. The rearrangement links TRBV18 to TRBJ1-1; D is possibly TRBD1 (5 bases). V lost 3 bases and J 4 bases, leaving 12 bases between the germline ends. This CDR3 contains 14 residues. Germline V gene lookup returns CDR1 KGHSH and CDR2 LQKENI. The chain's CDR3 is CASSPPSGSTEAFF. The CDR3 DNA reads TGTGCCAGCTCACCCCCATCAGGGAGCACTGAAGCTTTCTTT.

V and J are TRBV19 and TRBJ2-3; 7 bases are a match to TRBD1. J lost 1 base, V lost 4 bases, and 5 bases had no gene match. The CDR3 sequence is 15 residues long. Germline CDR1 and CDR2: LNHDA and SQIVND (reference sequence). For the CDR3, the DNA is TGTGCCAGTAGTACCACAGGGGACGGCACAGATACGCAGTATTTT. Translation: CASSTTGDGTDTQYF.

V is TRBV27 and J is TRBJ2-7; D not certain. The ends were cut back, 5 bases at V and 0 bases at J, with 14 bases in the middle. The CDR3 contains 15 residues. Germline CDR1 is MNHEY and CDR2 is SMNVEV (reference sequence). The CDR3 loop reads CASSLDPSSSYEQYF. The CDR3 DNA sequence: TGTGCCAGCAGTCTGGATCCTTCTAGCTCCTACGAGCAGTACTTC.

The chain links TRBV5-6 to TRBJ1-2; the match to TRBD1 covers 7 bases. The ends lost 2 bases at V and 6 bases at J; junction bases unmatched: 7. In germline, CDR1 is SGHDT, CDR2 YYEEEE. This CDR3 spans 14 amino acids. CDR3 DNA sequence: TGTGCCAGCAGCTTAGGCGACGGGACAGATGGCTACACCTTC. Translated, it gives CASSLGDGTDGYTF.

The genes are TRBV2 and TRBJ2-5; 7 nucleotides agree with TRBD2. The CDR3 runs 12 residues. The V gene end was trimmed by 7 bases and the J gene end by 3 bases; junction bases not matched to a gene: 2. Per germline, CDR1 SNHLY and CDR2 FYNNEI. CDR3 loop: CASKTSEETQYF. CDR3 coding DNA: TGTGCCAGCAAAACTAGCGAAGAGACCCAGTACTTC.

The V gene is TRBV21-1, the J gene TRBJ1-5; the D call TRBD1 from the table was never checked on the DNA. TRBV21-1 has pseudogene status. This CDR3 contains 16 residues. The CDR3 nucleotides read TGTGCCAGCAGCAAAGTCCGGGACATAATATCAGTTTCCCAGCATTTT. This encodes CASSKVRDIISVSQHF.

The chain joins TRBV7-6 to TRBJ2-7, with 10 bases fitting TRBD2. V gave up 5 bases and J gave up 7 bases; unmatched junction bases: 14. The CDR3 sequence is 16 residues long. Per the germline V gene, CDR1 is SGHVS and CDR2 is FNYEAQ. The CDR3 DNA is TGTGCCAGCAGCGCGCTATGGACTAGCGGTGGAGGGGAGCAGTACTTC. This sequence encodes CASSALWTSGGGEQYF.

The rearrangement joins TRBV28 to TRBJ2-1; no clear D. The CDR3 runs to 12 residues. The ends were cut back, 6 bases at V and 9 bases at J, with 12 bases in the middle. CDR1 is MDHEN and CDR2 is SYDVKM in the germline V gene. The CDR3 region is CASSLLAGEQFF. The DNA of the CDR3 is TGTGCCAGCAGCCTGTTAGCAGGTGAGCAGTTCTTC.

The rearrangement links TRBV4-1 to TRBJ1-2, with D unclear. Trimming took 1 base from V and 7 from J, leaving 13 bases between them. Germline V gives CDR1 MGHRA, CDR2 YSYEKL. This CDR3 spans 14 amino acids. The CDR3 DNA reads TGCGCCAGCAGCCAAGTCGGCAGGAGGAGTGGCTACACCTTC. Amino acid sequence: CASSQVGRRSGYTF.

This chain uses TRBV18 with TRBJ2-2; D possibly uses TRBD1 or TRBD2 (5 bases each). The CDR3 runs to 15 residues. Germline loops: CDR1 KGHSH, CDR2 LQKENI. V dropped 4 bases and J dropped 7 bases, with 16 bases sitting between them. This CDR3 is CASSQRDLSIGELFF. CDR3 coding DNA: TGTGCCAGCTCACAAAGGGACCTATCGATCGGGGAGCTGTTTTTT.

This chain uses TRBV2 with TRBJ2-1; 10 bases match TRBD2. V was clipped by 6 bases and J by 10 bases; unmatched bases: 9. The CDR3 length is 14 residues. The germline V gene encodes CDR1 SNHLY and CDR2 FYNNEI. The CDR3 DNA is TGTGCCAGCAGCCCCATCACACTAGCGGGGGAGCAGTTCTTC. Its translation is CASSPITLAGEQFF.